The source of this T cell receptor beta chain is a study of blood T cell repertoires in COVID-19. Study details: COVID-19 samples, acute and convalescent, were from the United States, Italy and Spain. Sample material is recorded as cDNA or gDNA derived from T cells, B-cell-depleted T cells, or PBMCs.

Data came from immunoSEQ multiplex PCR; TCRdb stores just in-frame clones and leaves some out. The sample includes more than 200,000 clones, around 86% of them seen just once. The CDR3 runs 14 residues. The germline CDR1 and CDR2 sequences are MGHRA and YSYEKL. V shed 6 bases and J shed 13 bases, with 21 bases lying between them. Study members were between about 18 and 100 years old and lived in 25 or so US regions. Donors in Cohort 3 who had recovered were those with two negative PCRs, healthcare professional clearance, or resolution of their symptoms. The source is a woman aged 45 to 65 who had recovered from COVID-19. Sequencing was done on a sample of PBMCs or T cells enriched from blood (not recorded which). The rearrangement links TRBV4-1 to TRBJ1-4; D is uncertain. CDR3 in amino acids: CASSLVVLGSGLFF. CDR3 sequence (DNA): TGCGCCAGCAGTCTTGTCGTACTAGGGAGTGGACTGTTTTTT.